Below are 22 T cell receptor beta chains sequenced from a single sample in a study of regulatory T cells in long-lasting Graves disease. CDR3-region Arm-PCR and iRepertoire HTBI primers produced the TCR beta libraries. TCRdb re-called the multiplex PCR reads through MiXCR, storing one row per CDR3 protein. This sample has more than 450,000 distinct CDR3 sequences, with 15% to 20% found just once. Time point given: newly diagnosed GD, antithyroid drugs for less than 3 months. With RNA extracted from PBMCs as input, the TCR library was made. This sample also belongs to another study, concerning T cells in Graves' hyperthyroidism and ophthalmopathy.

The specimen was peripheral blood mononuclear cells (PBMCs), collected at new diagnosis, from a patient treated with antithyroid drugs. The receptors were gathered from a man aged 40-50 years with Graves disease.

This clonotype was observed at least ten times. This rearrangement joins TRBV24-1 to TRBJ2-1, with TRBD1 matching 7 bases. Trimming removed 3 bases from V and 4 bases from J; junction bases left unmatched: 11. The germline V gene encodes CDR1 KGHDR and CDR2 SFDVKD. The CDR3 is 17 residues long. In DNA, the CDR3 is TGTGCCACCAGTGATCCCCGACAGGGCGCGTCATACAATGAGCAGTTCTTC. As protein: CATSDPRQGASYNEQFF.

The table lists this clonotype with a few counts. The chain joins TRBV20-1 to TRBJ1-1; no clear D gene. The CDR3 spans 14 residues. V was cut by 6 bases and J by 4 bases, with 18 bases left in between. Germline assignment: CDR1 DFQATT and CDR2 SNEGSKA (reference sequence). As DNA, the CDR3 is TGCAGTGCCAACGACATTTACCTGAGCACTGAAGCTTTCTTT. Residues: CSANDIYLSTEAFF.

This clonotype has only a few counts. The chain employs TRBV6-2 or TRBV6-3 and TRBJ2-1, with 14 bases fitting TRBD2. CDR3 length equals 16 residues. Germline CDR1 and CDR2: MNHEY and SVGEGT. After removal of 4 bases from V and 8 bases from J, the junction contained 7 bases not matched to a gene. The CDR3 sequence is CASSSRTSGRPDEQFF. The CDR3 DNA is TGTGCCAGCAGTTCCCGGACTAGCGGGAGGCCCGATGAGCAGTTCTTC.

This clonotype was counted at least ten times. The chain recombines TRBV27 with TRBJ2-2; maybe TRBD2 (6 bases). The CDR3 runs to 13 residues. The germline CDR1 and CDR2 sequences are MNHEY and SMNVEV (reference sequence). V gave up 3 bases and J gave up 6 bases, with 8 bases separating them. CDR3 loop: CASSFGGSGELFF. DNA of the CDR3: TGTGCCAGCAGTTTTGGGGGGTCCGGGGAGCTGTTTTTT.

This clonotype was seen many times. The chain is built from TRBV7-2 and TRBJ2-4; D is perhaps TRBD2 (6 bases). The V and J ends lost 1 base and 0 bases respectively, with 10 bases between them. The CDR3 is 16 amino acids. The germline V gene has CDR1 SGHTA and CDR2 FQGNSA. The CDR3 sequence is CASSLEGLTAKNIQYF. In nucleotides, the CDR3 is TGTGCCAGCAGCTTAGAGGGACTGACAGCCAAAAACATTCAGTACTTC.

The chain uses TRBV20-1 and TRBJ1-2, with unresolved D. Trimming took 3 bases from V and 4 from J, leaving 15 bases between them. Germline V gene sequence: CDR1 DFQATT, CDR2 SNEGSKA (reference sequence). The CDR3 loop spans 14 amino acids. In DNA form, the CDR3 reads TGCAGTGCTAGTTCGGCGAGGGTACCCTATGGCTACACCTTC. Its protein is CSASSARVPYGYTF.

This clonotype was picked up many times. This rearrangement joins TRBV2 to TRBJ2-5; D may be TRBD1 (6 bases). The length of the CDR3 is 15 residues. V lost 1 base and J 5 bases, leaving 14 bases between the germline ends. The germline V gene encodes CDR1 SNHLY and CDR2 FYNNEI. Written as DNA, the CDR3 is TGTGCCAGCAGTGAAGTTCAGGGGCGCCAGGAGACCCAGTACTTC. Translating gives CASSEVQGRQETQYF.

This clonotype was seen more than once but under ten times. The chain recombines TRBV4-2 with TRBJ1-2, with D perhaps TRBD1 (6 bases). The CDR3 consists of 18 residues. CDR1 is LGHNA and CDR2 is YNFKEQ in the germline V gene. The ends were cut back, 1 base at V and 0 bases at J, with 18 bases in the middle. CDR3 loop: CASSQVWVVDRTNYGYTF. CDR3 coding DNA: TGTGCCAGCAGCCAAGTTTGGGTTGTAGACAGGACTAACTATGGCTACACCTTC.

The chain employs TRBV20-1 and TRBJ2-7; TRBD2 agrees at 10 bases. Germline CDR1 reads DFQATT; CDR2 reads SNEGSKA (reference sequence). V was clipped by 0 bases and J by 2 bases; unmatched bases: 4. This CDR3 comprises 15 residues. CDR3 in DNA: TGCAGTGCTAGAGATCCAGGACTAGCGGCCTACGAGCAGTACTTC. Translated: CSARDPGLAAYEQYF.

J is TRBJ1-1 and V is TRBV12-3 or TRBV12-4; D unresolved. Between the trimmed V and J ends, which lost 6 bases and 5 bases, there was a span of 10 bases. The CDR3 has 12 amino acids. This CDR3 is CASSPGPTEAFF. The DNA of the CDR3 is TGTGCCAGCAGCCCCGGACCGACTGAAGCTTTCTTT.

This clonotype occurred many times. V is TRBV2 and J is TRBJ2-7; TRBD1 is a possible D gene (6 bases). Germline V lookup: CDR1 SNHLY, CDR2 FYNNEI. The CDR3 loop spans 13 amino acids. The V end lost 6 bases, the J end lost 3 bases, and 12 bases lay between the germline ends. CDR3 in amino acids: CASSAQGRYEQYF. The CDR3 nucleotides read TGTGCCAGCAGCGCACAGGGCCGCTACGAGCAGTACTTC.

At least ten counts were recorded for this clonotype. The chain employs TRBV5-8 and TRBJ1-5; D gene ambiguous. Trimming pared 7 bases from V and 1 base from J, leaving 12 bases between. Looked up from germline, CDR1 is SGHTS and CDR2 is YDEGEE. This CDR3 region has 14 residues. The CDR3 protein is CASDLGISNQPQHF. CDR3 coding DNA: TGTGCCAGCGACCTGGGAATAAGCAATCAGCCCCAGCATTTT.

This clonotype was picked up many times. V and J are TRBV5-6 and TRBJ2-5; D might be TRBD1 or TRBD2, each matching 6 bases. This CDR3 has 16 residues. V was clipped by 3 bases and J by 1 base, with 16 bases between them. The germline gives CDR1 SGHDT, CDR2 YYEEEE. The DNA for the CDR3 is TGTGCCAGCAGCTCCGGACTAAGGACAGCCCAAGAGACCCAGTACTTC. Translating it yields CASSSGLRTAQETQYF.

CDR3 DNA sequence: TGCGCCAGCAGTGAAGCTAAAACCGGGGAGCTGTTTTTT. Translated, it gives CASSEAKTGELFF. The chain couples TRBV10-2 to TRBJ2-2; D is uncertain. There are 13 residues in the CDR3. The germline V and J ends were trimmed by 3 bases and 5 bases, with 7 bases remaining between them. The germline gives CDR1 WSHSY, CDR2 SAAADI.

This clonotype was seen a handful of times. The chain couples TRBV28 to TRBJ2-5; 11 bases align to TRBD2. The CDR3 has 16 residues. Germline trimming cut 6 bases from V and 5 bases from J; bases unmatched to any gene: 11. Germline-derived CDR1 and CDR2 are MDHEN and SYDVKM. CDR3 amino acids: CASSVGSGRAQETQYF. Written as DNA, the CDR3 is TGTGCCAGCAGCGTAGGTAGCGGGAGGGCCCAGGAGACCCAGTACTTC.

Only a few counts were recorded for this clonotype. This chain connects TRBV11-2 to TRBJ2-2, with D unclear. CDR1 SGHAT and CDR2 FQNNGV come from the germline V gene. V lost 4 bases and J lost 7, with 7 bases in between. This CDR3 has 12 residues. CDR3 in DNA: TGTGCCAGCAGCTCATTATACGGGGAGCTGTTTTTT. Amino acid sequence: CASSSLYGELFF.

This clonotype has a handful of counts. The J gene is TRBJ2-1, the V gene TRBV10-1, with TRBD2 matching over 11 bases. The junction had 4 bases not matched to a gene; V was cut back by 1 base and J by 14 bases. CDR3 length: 13 residues. The germline V gene encodes CDR1 WNHNN and CDR2 SYGVQD (reference sequence). The CDR3 DNA is TGCGCCAGCAGTGAGTTATCTAGCGGGAGGAAGTTCTTC. Translating it yields CASSELSSGRKFF.

This clonotype was recorded many times. The junction shows a germline mismatch at one end, possibly a read error. This sequence joins TRBV5-1 and TRBJ2-1; 11 nucleotides line up with TRBD2. CDR3 length: 16 residues. Germline lookup yields CDR1 SGHRS and CDR2 YFSETQ. The CDR3 sequence: CASSPGLAATNNEQFF. In nucleotides, the CDR3 is TGTGCCAGCAGCCCGGGACTAGCGGCGACCAACAATGAGCAGTTCTTC.

This chain uses TRBV12-3 or TRBV12-4 with TRBJ2-1; tentatively, D is TRBD1 (5 bases). The V end lost 7 bases, the J end lost 10 bases, and 11 bases lay between the germline ends. The CDR3 runs to 11 residues. CDR3 region: CASTSGYEQFF. DNA for the CDR3: TGTGCCAGCACCTCAGGGTACGAGCAGTTCTTC.

This clonotype was observed many times. The CDR3 is CSAEGTSGVTSTDTQYF. CDR3 DNA sequence: TGCAGTGCTGAAGGGACTAGCGGAGTAACAAGCACAGATACGCAGTATTTT. The chain couples TRBV20-1 to TRBJ2-3; 11 positions match TRBD2. Germline lookup yields CDR1 DFQATT and CDR2 SNEGSKA (reference sequence). The J segment lost 0 bases and the V segment lost 5 bases, leaving 10 bases of the junction unmatched. This CDR3 is built from 17 residues.

This clonotype showed up many times. This chain uses TRBV20-1 with TRBJ2-7; TRBD1 matches at 10 bases. The CDR3 is 14 residues long. The germline V gene encodes CDR1 DFQATT and CDR2 SNEGSKA (reference sequence). With 4 bases clipped from V and 2 bases from J, the junction kept 5 bases outside the gene matches. Written as DNA, the CDR3 is TGCAGTGCTACCGGGACAGGGGTAACCTACGAGCAGTACTTC. Translating it yields CSATGTGVTYEQYF.

This rearrangement joins TRBV13 to TRBJ1-1, with D possibly matching TRBD1 (5 bases). Deletions cut 5 bases from V and 0 bases from J, with 10 bases between. The CDR3 spans 14 residues. CDR1 and CDR2 from the germline V gene are PRHDT and FYEKMQ (reference sequence). This chain's CDR3 is CASSRRDLNTEAFF. Here the CDR3 DNA reads TGTGCCAGCAGCCGCAGGGACTTGAACACTGAAGCTTTCTTT.